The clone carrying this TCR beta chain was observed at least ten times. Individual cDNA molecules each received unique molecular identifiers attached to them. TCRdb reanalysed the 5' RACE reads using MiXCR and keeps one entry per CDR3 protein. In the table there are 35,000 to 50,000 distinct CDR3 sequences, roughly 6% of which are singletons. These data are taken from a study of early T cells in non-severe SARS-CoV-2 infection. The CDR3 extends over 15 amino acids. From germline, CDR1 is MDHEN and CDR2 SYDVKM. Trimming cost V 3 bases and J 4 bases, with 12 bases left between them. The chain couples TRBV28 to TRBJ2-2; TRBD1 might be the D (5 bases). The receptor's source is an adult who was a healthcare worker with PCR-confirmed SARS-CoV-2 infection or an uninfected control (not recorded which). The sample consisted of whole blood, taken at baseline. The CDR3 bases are TGTGCCAGCAGTTTCGGAGACAGAGTCACCGGGGAGCTGTTTTTT. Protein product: CASSFGDRVTGELFF.